The 21 T cell receptor beta chains below all came from one sample that was sequenced in a study of molecular identifiers for immune sequencing clone quantification listed by TCRdb under 2018. The library was produced with PCR. TCRdb records NextSeq 500 as the sequencer. TCRdb handled the public reads itself, with Q25 trimming in fastp and clone calling in MiXCR, and kept productive beta chains. A single entry per CDR3 protein holds the most common genes and DNA from its merged rows. Recorded for this sample are a few hundred thousand distinct CDR3 sequences; about a quarter of them occurred a single time. The ten largest clonotypes hold about 0.73% of the sample. The sequenced sample was naive CD8+ T cells from blood, with Jurkat cell RNA spiked in. The sample's cell subset or site label, decoded: FACS-sorted CD8+CD4-CCR7+CD45RA+ naive T cells. These receptors came from a human donor in good health. Some libraries in this study had Jurkat cell RNA spiked in.

As for this clonotype: A junction end diverges from the germline sequence, so it may reflect a read error. In nucleotides, the CDR3 is TGCAGTGCTAGAGACCGACAGGGATTATACGAGCGGTACTTC. It codes for CSARDRQGLYERYF. The chain uses TRBV20-1 and TRBJ2-7; 7 bases agree with TRBD1. The CDR3 extends over 14 amino acids. Germline CDR1 DFQATT, CDR2 SNEGSKA (reference sequence).

This clonotype was recorded once. This may arise from a read error, as a much more abundant clone is one base away. The chain couples TRBV4-1 to TRBJ1-1; D unclear. Per germline, CDR1 MGHRA and CDR2 YSYEKL. Trimming pared 1 base from V and 1 base from J, leaving 10 bases between. This CDR3 is 15 amino acids long. This CDR3 reads CASSQGWRTNTEAFF. The CDR3 region has the DNA TGCGCCAGCAGCCAAGGCTGGCGGACGAACACTGAAGCTTTCTTT.

This clonotype was detected a few times. The rearrangement uses TRBV12-3 or TRBV12-4 and TRBJ2-7; tentatively, D is TRBD2 (7 bases). The CDR3 is 15 amino acids. The V end was cut by 3 bases, the J end by 7 bases, with 19 bases between. As DNA, the CDR3 is TGTGCCAGCAGTTTCCTCGTCAGGAGGGGGGGGGAGCAGTACTTC. Its protein product is CASSFLVRRGGEQYF.

This clonotype was seen only once. Given a much more abundant clone one base away, this may be a read error. V is TRBV14 and J is TRBJ2-3, with D possibly called TRBD1 or TRBD2 (5 bases each). The V end lost 3 bases, the J end lost 2 bases, and 15 bases lay between the germline ends. Germline CDR1 SGHDN, CDR2 FVKESK. The CDR3 totals 16 residues. DNA for the CDR3: TGTGCCAGCAGCCACCCATCGGGACCCTTCACAGATACGCAGTATTTT. This codes for CASSHPSGPFTDTQYF.

This clonotype was detected many times. The junction shows a germline mismatch at one end, possibly a read error. The chain recombines TRBV19 with TRBJ1-1; D perhaps matches TRBD1 (5 bases). Germline V gives CDR1 LNHDA, CDR2 SQIVND (reference sequence). The CDR3 extends over 13 amino acids. The CDR3 protein is CASSSGGRTEAFF. The CDR3 bases are TGCGCCAGCAGCTCCGGGGGTAGGACTGAAGCTTTCTTT.

This clonotype has a handful of counts. The genes are TRBV11-2 and TRBJ2-1; D unresolved. The V end was cut by 2 bases, the J end by 8 bases, with 7 bases between. CDR3 length: 12 residues. The germline V gene encodes CDR1 SGHAT and CDR2 FQNNGV. CDR3 sequence: CASSLTFYEQFF. The CDR3 DNA reads TGTGCCAGCAGCTTAACGTTTTATGAGCAGTTCTTC.

The chain combines TRBV4-2 with TRBJ2-2; 9 positions match TRBD1. This CDR3 region has 19 residues. The germline gives CDR1 LGHNA, CDR2 YNFKEQ. V lost 0 bases and J lost 6; bases outside the gene matches: 14. CDR3 protein: CASSQEVWTGDLLAGELFF. CDR3 nucleotides: TGTGCCAGCAGCCAAGAAGTCTGGACAGGGGATCTGTTGGCCGGGGAGCTGTTTTTT.

This clonotype occurred a few times. The chain uses TRBV7-9 and TRBJ2-5; D perhaps matches TRBD2 (5 bases). Germline CDR1 reads SEHNR; CDR2 reads FQNEAQ (reference sequence). V was shortened by 3 bases and J by 5 bases, with 16 bases between the two germline ends. The CDR3 loop spans 15 amino acids. The CDR3 DNA follows: TGTGCCAGCAGCTTTTTGGTCTCCACGGGGGAGACCCAGTACTTC. This gives the protein CASSFLVSTGETQYF.

This clonotype was found a few times. The chain couples TRBV19 to TRBJ2-3; 8 bases fit TRBD2. Per germline, CDR1 LNHDA and CDR2 SQIVND (reference sequence). J gave up 1 base and V 9 bases, and 6 bases lay outside the gene matches. The CDR3 covers 14 residues. The CDR3 DNA is TGTGCCAGCGAGCGGGAGTGGGGCACAGATACGCAGTATTTT. Protein product: CASEREWGTDTQYF.

The chain recombines TRBV7-9 with TRBJ2-3; D may be TRBD1 (5 bases). The J call may be wrong; the DNA end is better matched by TRBJ1-5. The CDR3 loop spans 16 amino acids. Germline V gene lookup returns CDR1 SEHNR and CDR2 FQNEAQ (reference sequence). In DNA form, the CDR3 reads TGTGCCAGCAGCACCAGACTGGCGGGGGTCACAGATACGCAGCATTTT. Its protein is CASSTRLAGVTDTQHF.

The chain joins TRBV7-9 to TRBJ2-7; 7 nucleotides align to TRBD1. Trimming at V came to 0 bases and at J to 4 bases, leaving 6 bases not matched to a gene. Germline V gene sequence: CDR1 SEHNR, CDR2 FQNEAQ (reference sequence). This CDR3 comprises 15 residues. The CDR3 coding sequence is TGTGCCAGCAGCTTAGCACAGGGACAGAGTTACGAGCAGTACTTC. Translated, it gives CASSLAQGQSYEQYF. The variable domain in full, with the rest retrieved from reference TRBV7-9 and TRBJ2-7, is DTGVSQNPRHKITKRGQNVTFRCDPISEHNRLYWYRQTLGQGPEFLTYFQNEAQLEKSRLLSDRFSAERPKGSFSTLEIQRTEQGDSAMYLCASSLAQGQSYEQYFGPGTRLTVT.

Turning to this clonotype: Given a much more abundant clone one base away, this may be a read error. This chain uses TRBV29-1 with TRBJ1-1, with a tentative D call TRBD1 (5 bases). The CDR3 totals 12 residues. Germline assignment: CDR1 SQVTM and CDR2 ANQGSEA. With 3 bases removed from V and 7 bases from J, the gap between germline ends came to 12 bases. This CDR3 is CSVDRELFEAFF. The DNA for the CDR3 is TGCAGCGTTGACAGGGAGCTGTTTGAAGCTTTCTTT.

This rearrangement joins TRBV7-9 to TRBJ2-3; D unresolved. The CDR3 sequence is 15 residues long. Deletions cut 2 bases from V and 4 bases from J, with 13 bases between. CDR1 is SEHNR and CDR2 is FQNEAQ in the germline V gene (reference sequence). CDR3: CASSLSSGAPDTQYF. In DNA form, the CDR3 reads TGTGCCAGCAGCTTAAGCTCAGGCGCGCCAGATACGCAGTATTTT.

This clonotype was seen only once. A read error may be the cause here, since a much bigger clone is one base away. This sequence joins TRBV4-3 and TRBJ1-1, with 8 bases identical to TRBD1. With 1 base clipped from V and 8 bases from J, the junction kept 9 bases outside the gene matches. CDR3 length: 15 amino acids. In germline, CDR1 is LGHNA, CDR2 YSLEER. The CDR3 DNA is TGCGCCAGCAGCCAAGTGGCAGGGGGCAGTGAAGAAGCTTTCTTT. Encoded protein: CASSQVAGGSEEAFF.

This clonotype was observed at least ten times. V gene TRBV5-1 combines with J gene TRBJ2-3; no firm D call. The V and J ends lost 3 bases and 2 bases respectively, with 7 bases between them. This CDR3 region has 13 residues. In germline, CDR1 is SGHRS, CDR2 YFSETQ. CDR3 coding DNA: TGCGCCAGCAGCTGGACCTTCACAGATACGCAGTATTTT. Its translation: CASSWTFTDTQYF.

The gene calls are TRBV7-9 and TRBJ2-3, with 8 positions matching TRBD1. The germline V gene encodes CDR1 SEHNR and CDR2 FQNEAQ (reference sequence). The CDR3 consists of 15 residues. V lost 5 bases, J lost 7 bases, and 11 bases stayed unmatched. CDR3 sequence (DNA): TGTGCCAGCAGCGCGCCGGGACAGGAGGTTTATACGCAGTATTTT. Residues: CASSAPGQEVYTQYF.

This clonotype was observed many times. The chain uses TRBV3-1 and TRBJ2-1; the D gene is possibly TRBD2 (5 bases). Between the trimmed V and J ends, which lost 1 base and 7 bases, there was a span of 14 bases. Germline V lookup: CDR1 LGHDT, CDR2 YNNKEL (reference sequence). The CDR3 covers 15 residues. The chain's CDR3 is CASSQVSSSRNEQFF. In DNA, the CDR3 is TGTGCCAGCAGCCAAGTATCCTCTAGCAGGAATGAGCAGTTCTTC.

The sample holds one count of this clonotype. Possible read error: a much larger clone is one base away. This rearrangement joins TRBV28 to TRBJ1-1; D is unclear. Germline lookup yields CDR1 MDHEN and CDR2 SYDVKM. The CDR3 has 16 amino acids. The CDR3 reads CASSLFTTSENTVAFF. DNA for the CDR3: TGTGCCAGCAGCTTATTCACCACATCAGAGAACACTGTAGCTTTCTTT.

This clonotype was picked up many times. The chain uses TRBV29-1 and TRBJ2-2, with no clear D. Germline assignment: CDR1 SQVTM and CDR2 ANQGSEA. V was pared by 5 bases and J by 1 base, with 11 bases between. This CDR3 spans 14 amino acids. The CDR3 protein is CSVWDYGNTGELFF. CDR3 DNA: TGCAGCGTTTGGGATTATGGGAACACCGGGGAGCTGTTTTTT.

This clonotype was recorded a few times. The rearrangement links TRBV27 to TRBJ2-7, with TRBD1 matching over 9 bases. V shed 2 bases, J shed 3 bases, and the junction held 5 bases outside the gene matches. CDR1 and CDR2 (germline): MNHEY, SMNVEV (reference sequence). The CDR3 length is 15 residues. The CDR3: CASSLAGTGIYEQYF. The DNA of the CDR3 is TGTGCCAGCAGTTTAGCCGGGACAGGGATCTACGAGCAGTACTTC.

The chain links TRBV2 to TRBJ1-2, with 8 bases fitting TRBD1. This CDR3 is 15 amino acids long. Trimming cost V 1 base and J 0 bases; bases outside gene matches: 1. Germline loops: CDR1 SNHLY, CDR2 FYNNEI. CDR3: CASSEGRGPNYGYTF. As DNA, the CDR3 is TGTGCCAGCAGTGAAGGCAGGGGGCCTAACTATGGCTACACCTTC.